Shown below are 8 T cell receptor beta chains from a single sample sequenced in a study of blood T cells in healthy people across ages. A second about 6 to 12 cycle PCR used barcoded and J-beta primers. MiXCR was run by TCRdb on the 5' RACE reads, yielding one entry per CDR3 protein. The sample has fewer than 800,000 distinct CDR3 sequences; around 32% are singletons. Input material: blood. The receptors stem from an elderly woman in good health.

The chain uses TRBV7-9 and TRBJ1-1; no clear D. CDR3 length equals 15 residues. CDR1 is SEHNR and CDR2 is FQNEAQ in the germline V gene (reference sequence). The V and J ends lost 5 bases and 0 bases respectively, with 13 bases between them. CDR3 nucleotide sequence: TGTGCCAGCAGCGACGTGGGCAGTATGAACACTGAAGCTTTCTTT. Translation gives CASSDVGSMNTEAFF.

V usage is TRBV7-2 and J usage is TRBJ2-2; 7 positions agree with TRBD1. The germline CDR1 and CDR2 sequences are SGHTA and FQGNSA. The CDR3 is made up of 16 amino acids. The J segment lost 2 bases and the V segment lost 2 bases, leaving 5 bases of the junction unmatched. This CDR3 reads CASSLQGGTNTGELFF. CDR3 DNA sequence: TGTGCCAGCAGCTTACAAGGGGGCACCAACACCGGGGAGCTGTTTTTT.

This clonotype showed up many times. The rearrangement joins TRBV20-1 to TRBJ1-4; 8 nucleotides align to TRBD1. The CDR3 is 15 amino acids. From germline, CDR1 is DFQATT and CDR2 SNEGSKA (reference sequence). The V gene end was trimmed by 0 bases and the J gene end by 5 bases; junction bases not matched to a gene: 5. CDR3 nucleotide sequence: TGCAGTGCTAGAGATGGACAGGGAAGAAATGAAAAACTGTTTTTT. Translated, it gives CSARDGQGRNEKLFF.

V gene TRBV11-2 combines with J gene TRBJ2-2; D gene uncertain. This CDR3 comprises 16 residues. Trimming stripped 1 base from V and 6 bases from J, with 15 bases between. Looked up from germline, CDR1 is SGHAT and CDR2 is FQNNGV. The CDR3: CASSLGADPNAGELFF. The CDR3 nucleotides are TGTGCCAGCAGCTTAGGTGCAGACCCAAACGCCGGGGAGCTGTTTTTT.

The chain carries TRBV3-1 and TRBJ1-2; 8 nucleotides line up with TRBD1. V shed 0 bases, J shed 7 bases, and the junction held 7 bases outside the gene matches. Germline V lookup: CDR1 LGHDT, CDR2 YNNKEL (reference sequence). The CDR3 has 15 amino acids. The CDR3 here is CASSQDLGTGGGYTF. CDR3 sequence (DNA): TGTGCCAGCAGCCAAGATCTGGGGACAGGTGGTGGCTACACCTTC.

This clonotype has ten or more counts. The CDR3 DNA is TGCAGTGCTAGCCGCCGGGGGGTACAGGAGACCCAGTACTTC. Its protein is CSASRRGVQETQYF. The rearrangement links TRBV20-1 to TRBJ2-5; 7 bases line up with TRBD2. The V and J ends lost 3 bases and 5 bases, in that order; junction bases with no gene match: 9. The CDR3 loop spans 14 amino acids. Germline values: CDR1 DFQATT, CDR2 SNEGSKA (reference sequence).

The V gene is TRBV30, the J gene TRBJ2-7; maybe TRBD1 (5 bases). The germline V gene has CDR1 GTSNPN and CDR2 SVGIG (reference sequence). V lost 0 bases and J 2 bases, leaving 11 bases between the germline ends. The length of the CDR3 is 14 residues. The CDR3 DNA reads TGTGCCTGGAGTGTAGGGGTAGGGGCCTACGAGCAGTACTTC. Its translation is CAWSVGVGAYEQYF.

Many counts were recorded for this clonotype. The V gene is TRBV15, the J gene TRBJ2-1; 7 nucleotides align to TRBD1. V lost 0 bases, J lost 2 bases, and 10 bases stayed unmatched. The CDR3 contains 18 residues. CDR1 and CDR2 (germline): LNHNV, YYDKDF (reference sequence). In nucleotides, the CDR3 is TGTGCCACCAGCAGAGATGAGAACAGGGGTATACCCTACAATGAGCAGTTCTTC. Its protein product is CATSRDENRGIPYNEQFF.